The sequence of this TCR beta chain was determined in a study of shared clonotypes between healthy human individuals. Findings and caveats of the study: Of the naive CD4 clonotypes, about 5.4% were shared across several donors. Sampling covered blood only; tissue repertoires likely differ. Memory subsets had estimated richness that was generally smaller than that of naive subsets.

The study separated CD4+ cells into CD45RA+ naive and CD45RA-negative memory subsets. The CDR3 sequence is 15 residues long. V was pared by 0 bases and J by 5 bases, with 11 bases between. Germline CDR1 and CDR2: SGHVS and FNYEAQ. With respect to this clone: What it binds is unknown.

Clones were read by immunoSEQ multiplex PCR, and TCRdb kept only the in-frame ones, dropping some. The sample records some 2,000,000 clones, roughly 95% being singletons. The V gene is TRBV7-6, the J gene TRBJ2-1; D call uncertain. The sequence was collected from a man between 18 and 29 years old in good health. Sequencing was carried out using naive CD4+ T cells sorted from blood. Subset defined: CD45RA+ positively selected. DNA of the CDR3: TGTGCCAGCAGCTTAGCGGGAAGGCTTAACAATGAGCAGTTCTTC. Protein: CASSLAGRLNNEQFF.